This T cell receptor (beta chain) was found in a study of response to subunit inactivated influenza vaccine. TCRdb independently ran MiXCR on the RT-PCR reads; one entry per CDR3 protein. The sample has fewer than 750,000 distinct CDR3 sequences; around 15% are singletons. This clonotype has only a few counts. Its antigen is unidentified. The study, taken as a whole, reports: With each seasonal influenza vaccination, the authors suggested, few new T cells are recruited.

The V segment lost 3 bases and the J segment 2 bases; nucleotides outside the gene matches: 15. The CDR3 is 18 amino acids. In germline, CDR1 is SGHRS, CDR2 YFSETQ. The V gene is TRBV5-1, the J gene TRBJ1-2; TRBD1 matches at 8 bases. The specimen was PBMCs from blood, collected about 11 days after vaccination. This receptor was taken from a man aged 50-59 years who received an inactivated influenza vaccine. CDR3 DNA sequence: TGCGCCAGCAGCTGGATCCCCTTCGGGGACAGGCTGAACTATGGCTACACCTTC. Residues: CASSWIPFGDRLNYGYTF. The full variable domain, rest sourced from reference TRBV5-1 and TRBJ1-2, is KAGVTQTPRYLIKTRGQQVTLSCSPISGHRSVSWYQQTPGQGLQFLFEYFSETQRNKGNFPGRFSGRQFSNSRSEMNVSTLELGDSALYLCASSWIPFGDRLNYGYTFGSGTRLTVV.